These 20 T cell receptor beta chains were sequenced from one sample in a study of blood T cells in healthy people across ages. The authors ran a second PCR of roughly 6 to 12 cycles using a sample-barcoded 5' primer and a J-beta primer mix. TCRdb called the 5' RACE reads again in MiXCR, with one record for every CDR3 protein. The sample contains around 1,600,000 distinct CDR3 sequences, 35% to 45% of which appear only once. Sequencing was performed on blood. The receptors come from a young woman in good health.

The chain has TRBV7-2 and TRBJ2-6; the D gene is possibly TRBD1 (5 bases). Germline CDR1 is SGHTA and CDR2 is FQGNSA. The CDR3 has 17 residues. The V end was cut by 2 bases, the J end by 4 bases, with 15 bases between. CDR3 amino acids: CASSLHSVQGGANVLTF. In nucleotides, the CDR3 is TGTGCCAGCAGCTTACATTCGGTCCAGGGAGGGGCCAACGTCCTGACTTTC.

Written as DNA, the CDR3 is TGTGCCAGCTCAGCCGGACAGCTAAATGAAAAACTGTTTTTT. It codes for CASSAGQLNEKLFF. The chain links TRBV18 to TRBJ1-4; possible D gene TRBD1, 6 bases. The CDR3 spans 14 residues. Germline lookup yields CDR1 KGHSH and CDR2 LQKENI. The V and J ends lost 5 bases and 5 bases respectively, with 12 bases between them.

This sequence joins TRBV5-1 and TRBJ2-4; TRBD1 matches at 9 bases. J gave up 2 bases and V 4 bases, and 4 bases lay outside the gene matches. Per germline, CDR1 SGHRS and CDR2 YFSETQ. The CDR3 sequence is 15 residues long. CDR3 DNA: TGCGCCAGCAGCACAACAGGGGGCCCCAAAAACATTCAGTACTTC. Translating gives CASSTTGGPKNIQYF.

This clonotype has more than one count but fewer than ten. This chain uses TRBV11-3 with TRBJ2-7; a weak D match, TRBD1 (7 bases). The CDR3 runs to 16 residues. Germline CDR1 reads SGHNT; CDR2 reads YENEEA. V was clipped by 5 bases and J by 5 bases, with 22 bases between them. The CDR3 DNA reads TGTGCCAGCAGCCCCCGCCGCGGGACAGCTTTCAACGAGCAGTACTTC. Encoded protein: CASSPRRGTAFNEQYF.

In this sample, this clonotype turned up a few times. One end of the junction fails to match germline, which may point to a read error. The chain employs TRBV7-7 and TRBJ2-7; D is perhaps TRBD1 or TRBD2 (6 bases each). Germline V gene data show CDR1 as SSHAT and CDR2 as FNYEAQ (reference sequence). The CDR3 sequence is 14 residues long. The CDR3 protein is CASSPRGAQGEQYF. CDR3 nucleotides: TGTGCTAGCAGCCCTAGGGGGGCTCAAGGCGAGCAGTACTTC.

J is TRBJ2-7 and V is TRBV7-9; D perhaps matches TRBD2 (6 bases). In germline, CDR1 is SEHNR, CDR2 FQNEAQ (reference sequence). Deletions cut 3 bases from V and 7 bases from J, with 19 bases between. CDR3 length: 15 amino acids. CDR3 nucleotide sequence: TGTGCCAGCAGCTTGCGGGACTCTTACTACAATGAGCAGTACTTC. It codes for CASSLRDSYYNEQYF. The full variable domain, in which reference TRBV7-9 and TRBJ2-7 provide the parts outside the CDR3, is DTGVSQNPRHKITKRGQNVTFRCDPISEHNRLYWYRQTLGQGPEFLTYFQNEAQLEKSRLLSDRFSAERPKGSFSTLEIQRTEQGDSAMYLCASSLRDSYYNEQYFGPGTRLTVT.

The J gene is TRBJ2-3, the V gene TRBV9; 7 bases map to TRBD2. CDR3 size: 16 residues. Trimming cost V 0 bases and J 1 base; bases outside gene matches: 5. Germline CDR1 reads SGDLS; CDR2 reads YYNGEE. CDR3 sequence: CASSVGGGVGTDTQYF. The CDR3 bases are TGTGCCAGCAGCGTAGGGGGAGGGGTGGGCACAGATACGCAGTATTTT.

The gene calls are TRBV19 and TRBJ2-2; D gene unclear. V lost 3 bases and J lost 6, with 8 bases in between. The CDR3 runs 13 residues. Germline CDR1 is LNHDA and CDR2 is SQIVND (reference sequence). The chain's CDR3 is CASSIGFSGELFF. The CDR3 bases are TGTGCCAGTAGTATCGGGTTTTCCGGGGAGCTGTTTTTT.

The rearrangement joins TRBV4-3 to TRBJ1-2; 7 positions match TRBD1. This CDR3 has 14 amino acids. Trimming took 2 bases from V and 6 from J; bases not matched to a gene: 6. Germline V gene lookup returns CDR1 LGHNA and CDR2 YSLEER. The CDR3 nucleotides read TGCGCCAGCAGCCAACGCGGGACAGCTGATGGCTACACCTTC. Encoded protein: CASSQRGTADGYTF.

CDR3 residues: CASSVAGASDTQYF. As DNA, the CDR3 is TGTGCCAGCAGCGTAGCGGGGGCCTCAGATACGCAGTATTTT. The chain combines TRBV9 with TRBJ2-3; perhaps D is TRBD1 or TRBD2 (6 bases each). The ends were cut back, 0 bases at V and 4 bases at J, with 9 bases in the middle. CDR3 length: 14 residues. Looked up from germline, CDR1 is SGDLS and CDR2 is YYNGEE.

This chain joins TRBV7-2 and TRBJ2-1; D uncertain. The ends were cut back, 4 bases at V and 15 bases at J, with 13 bases in the middle. Germline V gene sequence: CDR1 SGHTA, CDR2 FQGNSA. CDR3 length equals 11 residues. CDR3 amino acids: CASSYMDPRFF. The CDR3 coding sequence is TGTGCCAGCAGCTATATGGACCCGAGGTTCTTC.

V is TRBV25-1 and J is TRBJ1-2; D possibly corresponds to TRBD1 (5 bases). V lost 5 bases, J lost 0 bases, and 13 bases lay in between. CDR3 size: 15 residues. CDR1 and CDR2 from the germline V gene are MGHDK and SYGVNS. CDR3 residues: CASSFGALANYGYTF. The CDR3 nucleotides read TGTGCCAGCAGTTTCGGGGCGTTAGCTAACTATGGCTACACCTTC.

This clonotype was detected a few times. The gene calls are TRBV4-3 and TRBJ2-5; D is unresolved. Germline CDR1 and CDR2: LGHNA and YSLEER. V was trimmed by 3 bases and J by 7 bases, leaving 12 bases between them. This CDR3 is 13 amino acids long. Here the CDR3 DNA reads TGCGCCAGCAGCCAGGAACCTTGGGGGACCCAGTACTTC. This translates into CASSQEPWGTQYF.

The V gene is TRBV6-6, the J gene TRBJ2-1; D might be TRBD1 or TRBD2, each matching 5 bases. The CDR3 is 17 amino acids. V gave up 6 bases and J gave up 7 bases, with 25 bases separating them. The germline CDR1 and CDR2 sequences are MNHNY and SVGAGI (reference sequence). The chain's CDR3 is CASSSGAVGSPGNEQFF. CDR3 DNA: TGTGCCAGCAGCAGTGGGGCGGTGGGAAGCCCGGGGAATGAGCAGTTCTTC.

The gene calls are TRBV7-6 and TRBJ2-7, with TRBD2 matching over 7 bases. With V trimmed by 4 bases and J by 1 base, 19 bases remained unmatched. Germline loops: CDR1 SGHVS, CDR2 FNYEAQ. The CDR3 has 19 residues. The CDR3 region is CASSSSGSWANSWSYEQYF. The CDR3 DNA is TGTGCCAGCAGCTCTAGCGGCTCGTGGGCAAACTCGTGGTCCTACGAGCAGTACTTC.

This clonotype was found a few times. The genes are TRBV6-6 and TRBJ2-3; 8 positions agree with TRBD2. After removal of 2 bases from V and 4 bases from J, the junction contained 5 bases not matched to a gene. The CDR3 has 15 amino acids. Germline CDR1 is MNHNY and CDR2 is SVGAGI (reference sequence). The CDR3 loop reads CASSYGGGWADTQYF. The DNA of the CDR3 is TGTGCCAGCAGTTACGGCGGGGGGTGGGCAGATACGCAGTATTTT.

The chain uses TRBV29-1 and TRBJ2-5; D is possibly TRBD1 (6 bases). Germline CDR1 reads SQVTM; CDR2 reads ANQGSEA. Trimming took 4 bases from V and 5 from J, leaving 14 bases between them. This CDR3 contains 13 residues. CDR3 residues: CSVVRRGLETQYF. CDR3 nucleotides: TGCAGCGTTGTCCGCAGGGGTCTGGAGACCCAGTACTTC.

This chain connects TRBV7-2 to TRBJ2-1; TRBD2 matches 8 bases. The CDR3 spans 16 residues. Trimming cost V 4 bases and J 4 bases; bases outside gene matches: 9. Germline assignment: CDR1 SGHTA and CDR2 FQGNSA. The CDR3 loop reads CASSSRQAGGYNEQFF. The CDR3 bases are TGTGCCAGCAGCTCCCGACAGGCGGGGGGTTACAATGAGCAGTTCTTC.

This clonotype was detected only a few times. This chain connects TRBV6-2 or TRBV6-3 to TRBJ2-3; no definite D call. This CDR3 has 16 residues. Germline-derived CDR1 and CDR2 are MNHEY and SVGEGT. V lost 0 bases and J lost 2, with 12 bases in between. DNA of the CDR3: TGTGCCAGCAGTTACTCGAAATCAGGACCCACAGATACGCAGTATTTT. Its translation is CASSYSKSGPTDTQYF.

This chain uses TRBV30 with TRBJ1-5; 7 bases are a match to TRBD1. This CDR3 is built from 13 residues. V trimming: 5 bases; J trimming: 5 bases; junction bases outside the gene matches: 6. Germline V gene data show CDR1 as GTSNPN and CDR2 as SVGIG (reference sequence). The CDR3 DNA follows: TGTGCCTGGGCCACAGGGGACTATCAGCCCCAGCATTTT. It codes for CAWATGDYQPQHF.